The clone carrying this TCR beta chain was seen many times. Its target is not known. The data stem from a study of regulatory T cells in long-lasting Graves disease. Points from the study as a whole: Segments TRBV28, TRBJ1-2 and TRBJ2-5 showed preferential usage in persistent disease.

Regarding time point: newly diagnosed GD, antithyroid drugs for less than 3 months. Isolated PBMC RNA provided the starting material for the TCR library. Patients came through an endocrinology department, and that department was in Xi'an, China. Relying on iRepertoire HTBI primers and Arm-PCR of CDR3 regions, the team built TCR beta libraries. TCRdb processed the multiplex PCR reads anew with MiXCR; each CDR3 protein has one entry. Of under 450,000 distinct CDR3 sequences listed, approximately 10% are singletons. Looked up from germline, CDR1 is MDHEN and CDR2 is SYDVKM. V was pared by 5 bases and J by 8 bases, with 12 bases between. The length of the CDR3 is 12 residues. This sample also appeared in a second study, on T cells in Graves' hyperthyroidism and ophthalmopathy. Turning to that study: An absence of ophthalmopathy progression within 18 months meant stable Graves' hyperthyroidism.

The receptor was derived from a young woman with Graves disease. This chain uses TRBV28 with TRBJ1-2; unclear D gene. Source: peripheral blood mononuclear cells (PBMCs), taken at new diagnosis, from a patient treated with antithyroid drugs. CDR3 sequence: CASSTPLRGYTF. The CDR3 DNA sequence: TGTGCCAGCAGTACGCCTCTCAGGGGCTACACCTTC.